A single sample gave rise to the 19 T cell receptor beta chains below, sequenced in a study of tumor-infiltrating lymphocytes in primary liver carcinoma. Total RNA (roughly 540 ng) served as template for TCR beta cDNA synthesis primed by a constant-region primer. Libraries for TCR beta were built through three nested multiplex PCR rounds, which together made up a slightly modified ARM-PCR procedure. TRBV1-TRBV30 forward primers paired with a C-beta reverse primer were used in the first two PCR rounds, which ran approximately 10 cycles each. From the multiplex PCR reads, TCRdb called clonotypes with MiXCR, one entry per CDR3 protein. In the table there are approximately 73,000 distinct CDR3 sequences, over 70% of which are singletons. Unsorted bulk tissue of about 20-32 mg yielded co-extracted RNA and DNA. Sequencing used liver tumor tissue from sampling region 4. The subset here: tumor region T4, right-lateral pole. These receptors originate from a woman aged 55-69 years with primary liver carcinoma and hepatitis B virus infection.

This sequence joins TRBV11-2 and TRBJ2-1; 8 positions agree with TRBD2. The J segment lost 16 bases and the V segment lost 5 bases, leaving 16 bases of the junction unmatched. CDR1 is SGHAT and CDR2 is FQNNGV in the germline V gene. The CDR3 totals 14 residues. CDR3 sequence: CASSLLADYNEYFF. DNA of the CDR3: TGTGCCAGCAGCCTACTAGCGGACTACAATGAGTACTTCTTC. Full variable domain (rest looked up from reference TRBV11-2 and TRBJ2-1): EAGVAQSPRYKIIEKRQSVAFWCNPISGHATLYWYQQILGQGPKLLIQFQNNGVVDDSQLPKDRFSAERLKGVDSTLKIQPAKLEDSAVYLCASSLLADYNEYFFGPGTRLTVL.

This clonotype showed up just once. This chain links TRBV14 with TRBJ2-2; 11 bases fit TRBD2. Germline values: CDR1 SGHDN, CDR2 FVKESK. The CDR3 loop spans 15 amino acids. V lost 8 bases to trimming and J lost 4 bases; unmatched junction nucleotides: 6. The CDR3 here is CASGYGLAGTGELFF. The CDR3 DNA sequence: TGTGCCAGCGGCTACGGACTAGCGGGCACCGGGGAGCTGTTTTTT.

In the case of this clonotype: A read error may account for a junction end that differs from germline. The chain employs TRBV18 and TRBJ1-5, with no clear D. The CDR3 loop spans 16 amino acids. Germline CDR1 KGHSH, CDR2 LQKENI. Written as DNA, the CDR3 is TGTTCCAGCTCACCACGCGACCCGGACCCTAATCAGCCCCAGCATTTT. Translation gives CSSSPRDPDPNQPQHF.

This clonotype was counted once. Lacking the conserved final phenylalanine or tryptophan, this CDR3 likely reflects a read error. Because the CDR3's place on the DNA is in doubt, the DNA is left out and the CDR3 is given as listed by TCRdb. The chain joins TRBV11-2 to TRBJ2-7; the table's D call, TRBD2, was not checked against the DNA. Including both end residues, the CDR3 is 13 amino acids long. Germline values: CDR1 SGHAT, CDR2 FQNNGV. The chain's CDR3 is CASSLDWRDDQCL.

Comment on this clonotype: The junction departs from germline at one end; a sequencing error may be responsible. The rearrangement links TRBV11-3 to TRBJ2-3; D is ambiguous. Looked up from germline, CDR1 is SGHNT and CDR2 is YENEEA. This CDR3 spans 17 amino acids. The CDR3 is CTSSLSFRQLRADTQYF. In DNA, the CDR3 is TGTACCAGCAGCTTATCGTTTCGGCAGCTACGGGCAGATACGCAGTATTTT.

At least ten counts were recorded for this clonotype. The chain links TRBV28 to TRBJ2-7; D is perhaps TRBD2 (5 bases). Trimming removed 6 bases from V and 6 bases from J, with 18 bases in between. Germline V gene data show CDR1 as MDHEN and CDR2 as SYDVKM. The CDR3 has 14 amino acids. CDR3: CASRPPPDSAEQYF. CDR3 in DNA: TGTGCCAGCAGGCCCCCTCCAGATAGCGCCGAGCAGTACTTC.

This clonotype qualifies as medium-sized. V and J are TRBV11-2 and TRBJ2-5; 7 bases match TRBD1. This CDR3 is built from 14 residues. CDR1 is SGHAT, CDR2 FQNNGV, per germline. With 5 bases clipped from V and 3 bases from J, the junction kept 6 bases outside the gene matches. The CDR3 nucleotides are TGTGCCAGCAGCCCGACAGGGCGGAAAGAGACCCAGTACTTC. Translation gives CASSPTGRKETQYF.

Turning to this clonotype: An end of the junction differs from the germline gene, which may be a read error. V gene TRBV6-1 combines with J gene TRBJ2-2, with 10 bases aligning to TRBD1. The CDR3 length is 14 residues. The germline V gene has CDR1 MNHNS and CDR2 SASEGT. CDR3 in amino acids: CTSGTGVDTRELFF. Here the CDR3 DNA reads TGTACTAGTGGGACAGGGGTAGACACCAGGGAGCTGTTTTTT.

As regards this clonotype: The junction does not match germline at one end; this may be a read error. The rearrangement links TRBV12-3 or TRBV12-4 to TRBJ2-5, with 12 bases identical to TRBD2. This CDR3 has 18 amino acids. The CDR3 bases are TGTGTCAGCAGTATTCGGGCTAGCGGGAGGGGTTCCCAAGAGACCCAGTACTTC. Amino acids: CVSSIRASGRGSQETQYF.

With respect to this clonotype: The junction and the germline gene differ at one end; a read error may be behind it. This rearrangement joins TRBV12-3 or TRBV12-4 to TRBJ2-1; D is possibly TRBD1 (5 bases). This CDR3 has 12 residues. DNA for the CDR3: TGTGACAGCAGACAAGGGGCAACTGAGCAGTTCTTC. Translating it yields CDSRQGATEQFF.

As concerns this clonotype: Being one base from a much bigger clone, this may be a read error. Likely a read error: the CDR3 ends without its conserved phenylalanine or tryptophan. This rearrangement joins TRBV7-9 to TRBJ1-6; D not certain. With 5 bases removed from V and 11 bases from J, the gap between germline ends came to 10 bases. Germline values: CDR1 SEHNR, CDR2 FQNEAQ (reference sequence). The CDR3 consists of 12 residues. The CDR3 protein is CASSPLGAPLHS. The CDR3 coding sequence is TGTGCCAGCAGCCCTCTCGGCGCACCCCTCCACTCT.

About this clonotype itself: This may stem from a read error, because a much larger clone lies one nucleotide away. The chain uses TRBV5-1 and TRBJ1-1, with 7 bases aligning to TRBD1. Germline CDR1 reads SGHRS; CDR2 reads YFSETQ. CDR3 length: 16 amino acids. V gave up 6 bases and J gave up 0 bases; unmatched junction bases: 11. The CDR3 DNA follows: TGCGCCAGCAACCCCAGGGGGTTTGGGATGAACACTGAAGCTTTCTTT. Its protein product is CASNPRGFGMNTEAFF.

This clonotype was observed once. At one of its ends the junction is not consistent with the germline gene, which may arise from a read error. The chain has TRBV5-5 and TRBJ1-1; D not resolved. The CDR3 is made up of 12 amino acids. In germline, CDR1 is SGHKS, CDR2 YYEKEE (reference sequence). Written as DNA, the CDR3 is TGTGCCAGCAGTTTAGGAGGGAATGAAACTTTCTTT. Its protein product is CASSLGGNETFF.

The chain has TRBV7-9 and TRBJ2-3; D remains ambiguous. The germline V gene encodes CDR1 SEHNR and CDR2 FQNEAQ (reference sequence). V lost 5 bases, J lost 2 bases, and 23 bases lay in between. The CDR3 is made up of 18 amino acids. CDR3 nucleotides: TGTGCCAGCAGCCCTAGGCCCAATCCGTGCCCTTACACAGATACGCAGTATTTT. Residues: CASSPRPNPCPYTDTQYF.

There are many counts of this clonotype. This chain links TRBV7-8 with TRBJ1-5, with 10 positions matching TRBD1. J lost 1 base, V lost 5 bases, and 5 bases had no gene match. Germline V gene lookup returns CDR1 SGHVS and CDR2 FQNEAQ. The CDR3 has 16 residues. The CDR3 DNA is TGTGCCAGCAGCCCTCGGACAGGGGGGAGCAATCAGCCCCAGCATTTT. Its translation is CASSPRTGGSNQPQHF.

Turning to this clonotype: The junction departs from the called germline gene at one end, perhaps through a read error. DNA for the CDR3: TGCGGCGTTCTGGGGAGGGGAGACACTGAAGCTTTCTTT. This translates into CGVLGRGDTEAFF. V usage is TRBV29-1 and J usage is TRBJ1-1; tentative D call: TRBD1 (5 bases). The CDR3 contains 13 residues. Germline V gene data show CDR1 as SQVTM and CDR2 as ANQGSEA.

In its sample, this clonotype was seen many times. The chain has TRBV4-1 and TRBJ2-1; 8 bases agree with TRBD2. Germline V gene lookup returns CDR1 MGHRA and CDR2 YSYEKL. The CDR3 loop spans 17 amino acids. V shed 1 base and J 6 bases; nucleotides not matched to a gene: 11. For the CDR3, the DNA is TGCGCCAGCAGCCAAGCGACCTACGGGAGGGCTGCCAATGAGCAGTTCTTC. Amino acids: CASSQATYGRAANEQFF.

This clonotype is labeled as medium-sized (0.01 to 0.1%). The V and J genes are TRBV11-2 and TRBJ2-7, with 9 bases aligning to TRBD1. The germline V gene encodes CDR1 SGHAT and CDR2 FQNNGV. Trimming cost V 5 bases and J 5 bases; bases outside gene matches: 7. The CDR3 covers 14 residues. For the CDR3, the DNA is TGTGCCAGCAGCCGGGACAGGGTAGGGCACGAGCAGTACTTC. Protein product: CASSRDRVGHEQYF. The full variable domain, its missing parts supplied by reference TRBV11-2 and TRBJ2-7, is EAGVAQSPRYKIIEKRQSVAFWCNPISGHATLYWYQQILGQGPKLLIQFQNNGVVDDSQLPKDRFSAERLKGVDSTLKIQPAKLEDSAVYLCASSRDRVGHEQYFGPGTRLTVT.

This clonotype was picked up one time. The junction differs from germline at one of its ends, possibly a read error. This chain connects TRBV28 to TRBJ2-2; D perhaps matches TRBD2 (7 bases). The CDR3 has 12 amino acids. CDR1 MDHEN and CDR2 SYDVKM come from the germline V gene. The CDR3 nucleotides are TGTGCCATGTGGGGGGGCACCGGGGAGCTGTTTTTC. This translates into CAMWGGTGELFF.